This T cell receptor (beta chain) was observed in a study of T cells in Graves' hyperthyroidism and ophthalmopathy. Turning to the study itself: At initial diagnosis, before any treatment had begun, peripheral blood was obtained. Study-level findings and limits: With a median lead of 6.5 months before onset, the model predicted ophthalmopathy. Among clonotypes expanded in thyroid above 0.001, most were also found in blood.

Regarding this clonotype: The antigen is unknown.

In germline, CDR1 is MDHEN, CDR2 SYDVKM. The V end was cut by 5 bases, the J end by 2 bases, with 11 bases between. The CDR3 consists of 14 residues. Using RNA transcripts as the source, TCR beta CDR3 regions were amplified. In the first-round RT-PCR of the TCR CDR3, the HTBI primer set was used. TCRdb re-derived calls from the multiplex PCR reads in MiXCR, one entry per CDR3 protein. The profile shows hundreds of thousands of distinct CDR3 sequences, 16% of them singletons. Orbital computed tomography and thyroid ultrasound, together with serum TRAb and thyroxine and clinical symptoms, were used for diagnoses.

The J gene is TRBJ2-3, the V gene TRBV28; possibly TRBD2 for D (6 bases). This clonotype was obtained from a woman aged 18-35 years with Graves' hyperthyroidism. The specimen was blood. The CDR3 DNA follows: TGTGCCAGCAGTGGTAGCGGCCTCACAGATACGCAGTATTTT. It encodes CASSGSGLTDTQYF.